This is a list of T cell receptor beta chains from one sample in a study of shared clonotypes between healthy human individuals. Produced via immunoSEQ multiplex PCR; TCRdb's table is partial and in-frame only. The data show roughly 890,000 clones, about 91% seen once. The sequenced material came from naive CD8+ T cells sorted from blood. Source of these receptors: a man between 25 and 39 years old in good health. CDR3s include the opening cysteine and the closing phenylalanine or tryptophan. Fields, in order: D gene, V gene, clone size, CDR3 length, J gene, CDR3 DNA, CDR3 protein. D genes are given only for firm matches. For some rows the clone size is stated as once, few or many, or as a class when expanded; others skip it.

d_gene: .; v_gene: TRBV28; abundance: .; len: 13; j_gene: TRBJ2-7; CDR3nt: TGTGCCAGCAGTTCGTTCTTTGGTCCCGAGCAGTACTTC; CDR3aa: CASSSFFGPEQYF
d_gene: .; v_gene: TRBV4-1; abundance: .; len: 19; j_gene: TRBJ2-7; CDR3nt: TGCGCCAGCAGCCAAGATGGGACAACCAACAACGACGTACGTTACGAGCAGTACTTC; CDR3aa: CASSQDGTTNNDVRYEQYF
d_gene: .; v_gene: TRBV27; abundance: .; len: 14; j_gene: TRBJ2-7; CDR3nt: TGTGCCAGCAGCCGGGGGGCGATCTCCTACGAGCAGTACTTC; CDR3aa: CASSRGAISYEQYF
d_gene: TRBD1; v_gene: TRBV4-1; abundance: .; len: 16; j_gene: TRBJ2-2; CDR3nt: TGCGCCAGCAGCCAGAAGGGGGCTAGCAGAACCGGGGAGCTGTTTTTT; CDR3aa: CASSQKGASRTGELFF
d_gene: .; v_gene: TRBV7-2; abundance: once; len: 15; j_gene: TRBJ1-5; CDR3nt: TGTGCCAGCAGCCCGGTAGGGACGGGAAATCAGCCCCAGCATTTT; CDR3aa: CASSPVGTGNQPQHF
d_gene: .; v_gene: TRBV11-2; abundance: .; len: 13; j_gene: TRBJ1-1; CDR3nt: TGTGCCAGCAGACTCTACAGGAACACTGAAGCTTTCTTT; CDR3aa: CASRLYRNTEAFF
d_gene: .; v_gene: TRBV27; abundance: .; len: 14; j_gene: TRBJ1-2; CDR3nt: TGTGCCAGCAGTTTATCAGGGGTTCACTATGGCTACACCTTC; CDR3aa: CASSLSGVHYGYTF
d_gene: .; v_gene: TRBV4-3; abundance: .; len: 19; j_gene: TRBJ2-7; CDR3nt: TGCGCCAGCAGCCAAGTAGCTAGCTTGGATTTTTCTGCCCTCTACGAGCAGTACTTC; CDR3aa: CASSQVASLDFSALYEQYF
d_gene: .; v_gene: TRBV4-3; abundance: .; len: 14; j_gene: TRBJ1-5; CDR3nt: TGCGCCAGCAGCCAAGATATAGGGAATCAGCCCCAGCATTTT; CDR3aa: CASSQDIGNQPQHF
d_gene: .; v_gene: TRBV27; abundance: .; len: 19; j_gene: TRBJ2-1; CDR3nt: TGTGCCAGCAGTCCCTCGACAGGGGAGAGTCTAGCGGTAGACAATGAGCAGTTCTTC; CDR3aa: CASSPSTGESLAVDNEQFF
d_gene: .; v_gene: TRBV5-4; abundance: .; len: 12; j_gene: TRBJ2-3; CDR3nt: TGTGCCAGCAGCTTCGGCACAGATACGCAGTATTTT; CDR3aa: CASSFGTDTQYF
d_gene: .; v_gene: TRBV28; abundance: .; len: 13; j_gene: TRBJ2-7; CDR3nt: TGTGCCAGCAGTACATGGGGGCGATCCGAGCAGTACTTC; CDR3aa: CASSTWGRSEQYF
d_gene: TRBD2; v_gene: TRBV7-9; abundance: .; len: 14; j_gene: TRBJ2-3; CDR3nt: TGTGCCAGCCGCCCGGGGGGGGTCACAGATACGCAGTATTTT; CDR3aa: CASRPGGVTDTQYF
d_gene: TRBD1; v_gene: TRBV5-1; abundance: .; len: 19; j_gene: TRBJ2-7; CDR3nt: TGCGCCAGCAGCTTGGTCTTGGCTGATTCCGGGACAGGGGGCCACGAGCAGTACTTC; CDR3aa: CASSLVLADSGTGGHEQYF
d_gene: TRBD1; v_gene: TRBV27; abundance: .; len: 13; j_gene: TRBJ2-7; CDR3nt: TGTGCCAGCAGTTTCGGACAGGGCTACGAGCAGTACTTC; CDR3aa: CASSFGQGYEQYF
d_gene: TRBD2; v_gene: TRBV7-2; abundance: once; len: 16; j_gene: TRBJ2-3; CDR3nt: TGTGCCAGCAGCCTACTAGCGGGAACTCCCACAGATACGCAGTATTTT; CDR3aa: CASSLLAGTPTDTQYF
d_gene: TRBD1; v_gene: TRBV7-2; abundance: .; len: 15; j_gene: TRBJ2-5; CDR3nt: TGTGCCAGCAGCCCGGGACAGGTGGGGGAAGAGACCCAGTACTTC; CDR3aa: CASSPGQVGEETQYF
d_gene: .; v_gene: TRBV11-1; abundance: .; len: 13; j_gene: TRBJ2-5; CDR3nt: TGTGCCAGCAGCGAAACGCCGCAAGAGACCCAGTACTTC; CDR3aa: CASSETPQETQYF
d_gene: TRBD2; v_gene: TRBV28; abundance: .; len: 19; j_gene: TRBJ2-1; CDR3nt: TGTGCCAGCAGTCCTCGGACTAGCGGGAGGTTACACCCGCACAATGAGCAGTTCTTC; CDR3aa: CASSPRTSGRLHPHNEQFF
d_gene: .; v_gene: TRBV29-1; abundance: .; len: 15; j_gene: TRBJ2-2; CDR3nt: TGCAGCGTTGAAAAAGCCTTGGGGTACACCGGGGAGCTGTTTTTT; CDR3aa: CSVEKALGYTGELFF
d_gene: TRBD2; v_gene: TRBV27; abundance: .; len: 17; j_gene: TRBJ2-5; CDR3nt: TGTGCCAGCAGTTTATGGGCGGGAGGGCGCTTGGGAGAGACCCAGTACTTC; CDR3aa: CASSLWAGGRLGETQYF
d_gene: .; v_gene: TRBV27; abundance: .; len: 13; j_gene: TRBJ2-7; CDR3nt: TGTGCCAGCAGTTTATCGTCTGGCTACGAGCAGTACTTC; CDR3aa: CASSLSSGYEQYF
d_gene: TRBD1; v_gene: TRBV4-1; abundance: .; len: 15; j_gene: TRBJ2-7; CDR3nt: TGCGCCAGCAGCCAAGGGACAGGGGAACCCTACGAGCAGTACTTC; CDR3aa: CASSQGTGEPYEQYF
d_gene: .; v_gene: TRBV19; abundance: .; len: 15; j_gene: TRBJ2-6; CDR3nt: TGTGCCAGTAGGAGCGACAGCTCTGGGGCCAACGTCCTGACTTTC; CDR3aa: CASRSDSSGANVLTF
d_gene: TRBD1; v_gene: TRBV6-6; abundance: .; len: 16; j_gene: TRBJ2-3; CDR3nt: TGTGCCAGCAGTTACCGGGACAGAGGAGTGGGTGATACGCAGTATTTT; CDR3aa: CASSYRDRGVGDTQYF
d_gene: TRBD1; v_gene: TRBV7-9; abundance: .; len: 12; j_gene: TRBJ1-2; CDR3nt: TGTGCCAGCAGGGGGACAGCCTATGGCTACACCTTC; CDR3aa: CASRGTAYGYTF
d_gene: .; v_gene: TRBV12-5; abundance: .; len: 15; j_gene: TRBJ2-7; CDR3nt: TGTGCTAGTGGTTTGGGGAGTCCTTTAACCTACGAGCAGTACTTC; CDR3aa: CASGLGSPLTYEQYF
d_gene: .; v_gene: TRBV20-1; abundance: .; len: 11; j_gene: TRBJ2-7; CDR3nt: TGCAGTGCTAGTCCGGCTGGGGAGCAGTACTTC; CDR3aa: CSASPAGEQYF
d_gene: .; v_gene: TRBV7-9; abundance: once; len: 14; j_gene: TRBJ1-3; CDR3nt: TGTGCCAGCAGCAAAACAGGGTTTGGAAACACCATATATTTT; CDR3aa: CASSKTGFGNTIYF
d_gene: TRBD2; v_gene: TRBV4-1; abundance: .; len: 15; j_gene: TRBJ2-7; CDR3nt: TGCGCCAGCAGCCCATTCCTAGCGGGGGAAACCGAGCAGTACTTC; CDR3aa: CASSPFLAGETEQYF
d_gene: .; v_gene: TRBV19; abundance: .; len: 14; j_gene: TRBJ2-3; CDR3nt: TGTGCCAGTACCGCGGGTATTTTCACAGATACGCAGTATTTT; CDR3aa: CASTAGIFTDTQYF
d_gene: TRBD2; v_gene: TRBV10-3; abundance: .; len: 17; j_gene: TRBJ2-2; CDR3nt: TGTGCCATCAGTGAGCCCGTAGCGGGGCTGAACACCGGGGAGCTGTTTTTT; CDR3aa: CAISEPVAGLNTGELFF
d_gene: .; v_gene: TRBV7-8; abundance: once; len: 12; j_gene: TRBJ2-7; CDR3nt: TGTGCCAGCAGCTCCGAGTGGGACGAGCAGTACTTC; CDR3aa: CASSSEWDEQYF